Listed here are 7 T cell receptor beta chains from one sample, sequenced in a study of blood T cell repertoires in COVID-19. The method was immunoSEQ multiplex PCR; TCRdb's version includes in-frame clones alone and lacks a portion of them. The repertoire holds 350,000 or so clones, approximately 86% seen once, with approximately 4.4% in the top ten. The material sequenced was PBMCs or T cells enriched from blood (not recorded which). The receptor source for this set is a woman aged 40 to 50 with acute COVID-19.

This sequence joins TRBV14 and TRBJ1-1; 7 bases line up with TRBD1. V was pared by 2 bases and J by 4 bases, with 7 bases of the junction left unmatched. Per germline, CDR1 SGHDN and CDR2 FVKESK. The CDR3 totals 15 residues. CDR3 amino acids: CASSQTGVSGTEAFF. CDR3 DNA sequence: TGTGCCAGCAGCCAAACAGGGGTTTCGGGCACTGAAGCTTTCTTT.

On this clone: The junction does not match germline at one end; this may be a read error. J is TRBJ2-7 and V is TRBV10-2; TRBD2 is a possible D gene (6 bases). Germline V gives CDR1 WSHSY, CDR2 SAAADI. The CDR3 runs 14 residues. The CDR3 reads CASSATSDSNEQYF. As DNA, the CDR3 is TGCGCCAGCAGTGCGACTAGTGACTCCAACGAGCAGTACTTC.

The CDR3 bases are TGTGCCAGCGCGATATGGGAGGGGCTAGGCTTTGCTAACTATGGCTACACCTTC. It yields the protein CASAIWEGLGFANYGYTF. The rearrangement uses TRBV2 and TRBJ1-2, with D tentatively TRBD1 (5 bases). This CDR3 has 18 amino acids. The V gene lost 8 bases and the J gene lost 0 bases, with 25 bases spanning the gap. Germline V gives CDR1 SNHLY, CDR2 FYNNEI. The variable domain in full, with the rest retrieved from reference TRBV2 and TRBJ1-2, is EPEVTQTPSHQVTQMGQEVILRCVPISNHLYFYWYRQILGQKVEFLVSFYNNEISEKSEIFDDQFSVERPDGSNFTLKIRSTKLEDSAMYFCASAIWEGLGFANYGYTFGSGTRLTVV.

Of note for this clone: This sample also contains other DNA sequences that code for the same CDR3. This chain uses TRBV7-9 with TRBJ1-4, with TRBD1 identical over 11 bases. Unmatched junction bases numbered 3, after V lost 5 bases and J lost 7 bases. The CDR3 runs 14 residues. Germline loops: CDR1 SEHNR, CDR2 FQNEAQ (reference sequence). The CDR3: CASSPGQGGEKLFF. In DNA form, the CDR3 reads TGTGCCAGCAGCCCGGGACAGGGGGGTGAAAAACTGTTTTTT.

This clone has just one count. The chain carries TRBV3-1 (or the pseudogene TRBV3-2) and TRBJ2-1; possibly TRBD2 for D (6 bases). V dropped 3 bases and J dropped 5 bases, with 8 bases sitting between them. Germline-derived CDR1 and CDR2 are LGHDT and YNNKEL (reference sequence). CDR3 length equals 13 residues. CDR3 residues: CASSHTGDNEQFF. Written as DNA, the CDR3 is TGTGCCAGCAGCCACACGGGAGACAATGAGCAGTTCTTC.

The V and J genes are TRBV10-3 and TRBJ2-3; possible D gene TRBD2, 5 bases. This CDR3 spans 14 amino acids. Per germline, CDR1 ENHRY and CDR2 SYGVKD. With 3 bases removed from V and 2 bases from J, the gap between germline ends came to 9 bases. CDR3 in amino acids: CAISDSGYTDTQYF. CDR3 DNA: TGTGCCATCAGTGATTCGGGATACACAGATACGCAGTATTTT.

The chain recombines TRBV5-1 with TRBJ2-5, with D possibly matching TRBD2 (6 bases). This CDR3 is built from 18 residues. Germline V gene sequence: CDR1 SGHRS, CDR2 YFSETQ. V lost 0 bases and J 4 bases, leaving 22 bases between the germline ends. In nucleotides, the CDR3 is TGCGCCAGCAGCTTGGGAGCGGTGGCTAGCGACTCCGCAGAGACCCAGTACTTC. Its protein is CASSLGAVASDSAETQYF.